This TCR beta chain is from a study of blood T cells in healthy people across ages. Study observations and caveats: TCR beta diversity, measured per million T cells, fell in a roughly linear way with age.

Drawing of peripheral blood yielded roughly 9.3 milliliters from each donor. PBMCs, at least 6 million per sample, were isolated. The use of a sample-barcoded 5' primer and a J-beta primer mix characterized a second PCR of about 7 to 12 cycles. Via MiXCR, TCRdb re-called the 5' RACE reads, giving one row per CDR3 protein. This table has hundreds of thousands of distinct CDR3 sequences, 35% to 45% appearing once. Points on this clonotype: Its antigen is undetermined.

V lost 3 bases and J lost 2, with 14 bases in between. CDR1 is DFQATT and CDR2 is SNEGSKA in the germline V gene (reference sequence). The CDR3 totals 15 residues. Sequenced sample: blood. V and J are TRBV20-1 and TRBJ2-1; possibly TRBD2 for D (6 bases). This TCR came from a woman aged 55-69 years in good health. CDR3 loop: CSARPLAAPYNEQFF. As DNA, the CDR3 is TGCAGTGCTAGGCCCTTAGCGGCACCCTACAATGAGCAGTTCTTC.